One sample yielded the 3 T cell receptor beta chains listed below, sequenced in a study of T cells in Graves' hyperthyroidism and ophthalmopathy. There were TCR beta CDR3 regions amplified from RNA transcripts. The primer set for the first-round RT-PCR of the TCR CDR3 was HTBI. One entry per CDR3 protein, called by TCRdb with MiXCR from the multiplex PCR reads. The sample includes under 300,000 distinct CDR3 sequences, approximately 14% of them seen just once. Specimen: blood. These receptors all come from a middle-aged woman with Graves' hyperthyroidism that later progressed to Graves' ophthalmopathy.

This clonotype was seen at least ten times. The chain couples TRBV11-2 to TRBJ2-3; 7 bases map to TRBD1. This CDR3 has 13 amino acids. Germline CDR1 reads SGHAT; CDR2 reads FQNNGV. Trimming took 2 bases from V and 7 from J; bases not matched to a gene: 3. In nucleotides, the CDR3 is TGTGCCAGCAGCTTAATACAGGGGAATACGCAGTATTTT. This codes for CASSLIQGNTQYF.

This clonotype was counted between two and nine times. V usage is TRBV7-8 and J usage is TRBJ2-1; D unclear. The V and J ends lost 3 bases and 2 bases respectively, with 17 bases between them. Looked up from germline, CDR1 is SGHVS and CDR2 is FQNEAQ. This CDR3 is built from 17 residues. The CDR3 DNA follows: TGTGCCAGCAGCTTGAGTAGGCGACTCTCAGCCTACAATGAGCAGTTCTTC. Amino acids: CASSLSRRLSAYNEQFF.

This clonotype was counted a few times. The CDR3 end shows no conserved phenylalanine or tryptophan, and so a read error is likely. V gene TRBV18 combines with J gene TRBJ1-1, with TRBD1 matching over 8 bases. This CDR3 spans 15 amino acids. Trimming removed 2 bases from V and 4 bases from J; junction bases left unmatched: 6. Per the germline V gene, CDR1 is KGHSH and CDR2 is LQKENI. DNA of the CDR3: TGTGCCAGCTCACCATATCAGGGGGCGCGCACTGAAGCTTTCCTT. Protein product: CASSPYQGARTEAFL.